This entry lists 20 T cell receptor beta chains sequenced from one sample in a study of cytomegalovirus exposure and HLA in healthy donors. The PCR contained 60 Vbeta and 13 Jbeta primers. Measured with immunoSEQ multiplex PCR; TCRdb has only the in-frame clones, and not every one. The sample gives 150,000 to 200,000 clones, over 80% of which show up once; roughly 6.2% is in the top ten. The source material was PBMCs. The receptors originated from a male donor in good health and CMV-seropositive.

The chain combines TRBV14 with TRBJ2-1; the D gene is possibly TRBD1 (6 bases). The germline CDR1 and CDR2 sequences are SGHDN and FVKESK. The V end lost 4 bases, the J end lost 5 bases, and 15 bases lay between the germline ends. The CDR3 runs to 15 residues. The chain's CDR3 is CASSLGTNSDNEQFF. The CDR3 coding sequence is TGTGCCAGCAGCCTTGGGACAAACAGCGACAATGAGCAGTTCTTC.

The genes are TRBV13 and TRBJ2-1; unclear D gene. Per germline, CDR1 PRHDT and CDR2 FYEKMQ (reference sequence). The CDR3 loop spans 13 amino acids. V dropped 3 bases and J dropped 8 bases, with 11 bases sitting between them. CDR3 amino acids: CASSLAVSHEQFF. The CDR3 nucleotides read TGTGCCAGCAGCTTGGCCGTTTCGCATGAGCAGTTCTTC.

The genes are TRBV12-5 and TRBJ2-1; 9 bases agree with TRBD2. Unmatched junction bases numbered 5, after V lost 1 base and J lost 4 bases. This CDR3 is 16 amino acids long. From germline, CDR1 is LGHNT and CDR2 FRNRAP. The CDR3 spells CASGLALAGTYNEQFF. CDR3 in DNA: TGTGCTAGTGGTTTGGCCCTAGCGGGGACTTACAATGAGCAGTTCTTC.

The V gene is TRBV4-1, the J gene TRBJ2-1; 10 nucleotides match TRBD2. This CDR3 comprises 20 residues. With 0 bases clipped from V and 8 bases from J, the junction kept 19 bases outside the gene matches. The germline V gene has CDR1 MGHRA and CDR2 YSYEKL. CDR3 sequence reads: CASSQEDLAGALPGRDEQFF. CDR3 DNA: TGCGCCAGCAGCCAAGAGGATCTAGCGGGAGCCCTCCCAGGAAGGGATGAGCAGTTCTTC.

The chain has TRBV13 and TRBJ1-6; D is unresolved. Germline assignment: CDR1 PRHDT and CDR2 FYEKMQ (reference sequence). CDR3 size: 16 residues. With 0 bases removed from V and 10 bases from J, the gap between germline ends came to 16 bases. The CDR3: CASSLGRRNSHSPLHF. CDR3 bases: TGTGCCAGCAGCTTAGGCAGGAGGAATAGTCACTCACCCCTCCACTTT.

The chain recombines TRBV5-1 with TRBJ1-4, with D unclear. CDR1 and CDR2 from the germline V gene are SGHRS and YFSETQ. V lost 1 base to trimming and J lost 7 bases, with 5 bases between them. The CDR3 has 12 residues. This chain's CDR3 is CASSLSGEKLFF. The CDR3 DNA reads TGCGCCAGCAGCTTGTCAGGTGAAAAACTGTTTTTT. Variable domain in full (rest from reference TRBV5-1 and TRBJ1-4): KAGVTQTPRYLIKTRGQQVTLSCSPISGHRSVSWYQQTPGQGLQFLFEYFSETQRNKGNFPGRFSGRQFSNSRSEMNVSTLELGDSALYLCASSLSGEKLFFGSGTQLSVL.

This clone was observed a handful of times. The CDR3 spells CASSGRDRGRGNTIYF. The CDR3 nucleotides are TGTGCCAGCAGTGGGCGAGATAGGGGGCGCGGAAACACCATATATTTT. The chain uses TRBV6-1 and TRBJ1-3; TRBD1 matches at 7 bases. The V gene's germline CDR1 is MNHNS and CDR2 SASEGT. Trimming took 4 bases from V and 4 from J; bases not matched to a gene: 10. The CDR3 contains 16 residues.

V usage is TRBV6-5 and J usage is TRBJ1-5, with unresolved D. The length of the CDR3 is 13 residues. Germline V gene data show CDR1 as MNHEY and CDR2 as SVGAGI. V lost 6 bases, J lost 7 bases, and 13 bases lay in between. The CDR3 region is CASSEREKQPQHF. In DNA, the CDR3 is TGTGCCAGCAGCGAAAGAGAGAAACAGCCCCAGCATTTT.

This chain links TRBV5-1 with TRBJ1-1; D is undetermined. From germline, CDR1 is SGHRS and CDR2 YFSETQ. The CDR3 spans 14 residues. V lost 1 base and J lost 4, with 11 bases in between. CDR3 in amino acids: CASSLTRISTEAFF. DNA of the CDR3: TGCGCCAGCAGCTTGACGAGGATTTCCACTGAAGCTTTCTTT.

This clone appeared a few times. The gene calls are TRBV11-1 and TRBJ1-1, with TRBD1 as a possible D gene (5 bases). The germline V gene has CDR1 SGHAT and CDR2 FQDESV (reference sequence). The CDR3 is 13 amino acids. Trimming removed 4 bases at V and 1 base at J, with 7 bases between. CDR3 bases: TGTGCCAGCAGCTCGCAGGGGAACACTGAAGCTTTCTTT. This translates into CASSSQGNTEAFF.

The sample holds a few counts of this clone. The chain has TRBV7-2 and TRBJ2-5, with 7 bases that match TRBD2. From germline, CDR1 is SGHTA and CDR2 FQGNSA. The V segment lost 1 base and the J segment 5 bases; nucleotides outside the gene matches: 4. The CDR3 covers 14 residues. CDR3 bases: TGTGCCAGCAGCTTAGGGAGCGGGAAGGAGACCCAGTACTTC. As protein: CASSLGSGKETQYF.

The V gene is TRBV11-2, the J gene TRBJ2-2, with 11 bases fitting TRBD2. The V and J ends lost 3 bases and 9 bases, in that order; junction bases with no gene match: 9. The CDR3 runs to 16 residues. The V gene's germline CDR1 is SGHAT and CDR2 FQNNGV. The CDR3 sequence: CASSFLAGGPARELFF. For the CDR3, the DNA is TGTGCCAGCAGCTTCCTAGCGGGAGGCCCTGCGAGGGAGCTGTTTTTT.

The chain employs TRBV7-9 and TRBJ1-4, with 8 bases matching TRBD1. The germline CDR1 and CDR2 sequences are SEHNR and FQNEAQ (reference sequence). The CDR3 runs to 14 residues. V was pared by 7 bases and J by 7 bases, with 8 bases of the junction left unmatched. CDR3 region: CASNQDRATEKLFF. CDR3 DNA sequence: TGTGCCAGCAACCAGGACAGGGCAACTGAAAAACTGTTTTTT.

This chain links TRBV19 with TRBJ1-4; D is possibly TRBD1 (6 bases). This CDR3 comprises 15 residues. The germline CDR1 and CDR2 sequences are LNHDA and SQIVND (reference sequence). V lost 3 bases, J lost 11 bases, and 19 bases lay in between. This CDR3 is CASSIPGTRDRKLFF. The CDR3 nucleotides read TGTGCCAGTAGTATCCCCGGGACGAGAGACAGGAAACTGTTTTTT.

This chain uses TRBV6-5 with TRBJ2-5; no reliable D call. The germline V gene has CDR1 MNHEY and CDR2 SVGAGI. CDR3 length: 13 amino acids. V lost 4 bases, J lost 4 bases, and 10 bases lay in between. This chain's CDR3 is CASSSNWRETQYF. CDR3 DNA sequence: TGTGCCAGCAGTTCTAATTGGAGAGAGACCCAGTACTTC.

The CDR3 DNA is TGTGCCAGCAAAAAAACAGGGGGAACGGGAAACACCATATATTTT. It codes for CASKKTGGTGNTIYF. This chain connects TRBV28 to TRBJ1-3; TRBD1 matches 8 bases. CDR3 size: 15 residues. With V trimmed by 7 bases and J by 4 bases, 9 bases remained unmatched. Germline CDR1 reads MDHEN; CDR2 reads SYDVKM. Full variable domain (missing parts from reference TRBV28 and TRBJ1-3): DVKVTQSSRYLVKRTGEKVFLECVQDMDHENMFWYRQDPGLGLRLIYFSYDVKMKEKGDIPEGYSVSREKKERFSLILESASTNQTSMYLCASKKTGGTGNTIYFGEGSWLTVV.

This clone turned up a few times. The chain is built from TRBV4-2 and TRBJ2-1, with 9 bases aligning to TRBD1. Trimming took 4 bases from V and 7 from J; bases not matched to a gene: 11. Germline-derived CDR1 and CDR2 are LGHNA and YNFKEQ. This CDR3 contains 16 residues. The CDR3 DNA reads TGTGCCAGCAGCCGATCCTGGGGGGACAGGGCAAATGAGCAGTTCTTC. This codes for CASSRSWGDRANEQFF.

The V and J genes are TRBV9 and TRBJ2-1; 8 positions agree with TRBD2. The CDR3 has 15 amino acids. J was trimmed by 9 bases and V by 0 bases; bases with no gene match: 8. Germline V gene lookup returns CDR1 SGDLS and CDR2 YYNGEE. The CDR3 region is CASSVVAGGRSEQFF. The CDR3 bases are TGTGCCAGCAGCGTAGTTGCGGGAGGAAGGTCTGAGCAGTTCTTC.

This clone has only a few counts. V usage is TRBV11-2 and J usage is TRBJ2-3; TRBD2 is a possible D gene (5 bases). The CDR3 spans 14 residues. Germline values: CDR1 SGHAT, CDR2 FQNNGV. Deletions cut 1 base from V and 2 bases from J, with 7 bases between. This chain's CDR3 is CASSLGENTDTQYF. In nucleotides, the CDR3 is TGTGCCAGCAGCTTAGGGGAGAACACAGATACGCAGTATTTT.

The chain employs TRBV10-2 and TRBJ1-2, with 8 bases identical to TRBD1. The V segment lost 6 bases and the J segment 4 bases; nucleotides outside the gene matches: 10. Per the germline V gene, CDR1 is WSHSY and CDR2 is SAAADI. CDR3 length equals 15 residues. As DNA, the CDR3 is TGCGCCAGCAGCGGACAGGGCCCGGCCCTCTATGGCTACACCTTC. As protein: CASSGQGPALYGYTF.